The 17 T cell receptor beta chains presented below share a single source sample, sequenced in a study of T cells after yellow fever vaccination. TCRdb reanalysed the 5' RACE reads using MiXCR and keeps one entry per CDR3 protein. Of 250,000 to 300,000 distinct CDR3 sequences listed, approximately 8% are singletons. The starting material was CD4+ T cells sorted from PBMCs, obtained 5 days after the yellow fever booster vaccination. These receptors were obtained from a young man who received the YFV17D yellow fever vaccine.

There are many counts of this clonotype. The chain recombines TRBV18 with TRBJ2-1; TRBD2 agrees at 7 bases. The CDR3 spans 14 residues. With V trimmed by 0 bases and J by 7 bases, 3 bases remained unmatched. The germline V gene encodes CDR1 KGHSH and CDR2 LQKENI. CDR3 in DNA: TGTGCCAGCTCACCACCCCGGGGGGTGAATGAGCAGTTCTTC. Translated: CASSPPRGVNEQFF.

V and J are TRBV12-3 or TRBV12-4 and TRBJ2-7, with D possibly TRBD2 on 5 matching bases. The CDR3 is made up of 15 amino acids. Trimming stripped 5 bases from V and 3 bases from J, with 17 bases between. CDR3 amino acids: CASSPRARNNYEQYF. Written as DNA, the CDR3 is TGTGCCAGCAGTCCGCGGGCCAGGAATAACTACGAGCAGTACTTC.

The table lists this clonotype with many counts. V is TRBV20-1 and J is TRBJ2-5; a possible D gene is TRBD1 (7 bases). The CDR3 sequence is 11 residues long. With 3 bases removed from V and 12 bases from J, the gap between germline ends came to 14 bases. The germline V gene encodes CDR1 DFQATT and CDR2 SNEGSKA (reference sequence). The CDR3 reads CSAREGTDKYF. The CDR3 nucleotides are TGCAGTGCTAGGGAGGGGACAGACAAGTACTTC.

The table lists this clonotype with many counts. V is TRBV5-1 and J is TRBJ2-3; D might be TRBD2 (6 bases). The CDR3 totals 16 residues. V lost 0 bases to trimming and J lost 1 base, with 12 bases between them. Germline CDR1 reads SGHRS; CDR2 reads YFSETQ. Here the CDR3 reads CASSLDTSSGTDTQYF. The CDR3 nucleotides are TGCGCCAGCAGCTTGGATACTAGCAGCGGCACAGATACGCAGTATTTT.

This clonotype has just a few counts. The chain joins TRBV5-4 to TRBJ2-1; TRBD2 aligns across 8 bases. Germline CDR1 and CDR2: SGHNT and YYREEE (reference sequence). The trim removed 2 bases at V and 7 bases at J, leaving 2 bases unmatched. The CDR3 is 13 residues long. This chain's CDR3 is CASSFPGGNEQFF. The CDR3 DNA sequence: TGTGCCAGCAGCTTCCCGGGGGGGAATGAGCAGTTCTTC.

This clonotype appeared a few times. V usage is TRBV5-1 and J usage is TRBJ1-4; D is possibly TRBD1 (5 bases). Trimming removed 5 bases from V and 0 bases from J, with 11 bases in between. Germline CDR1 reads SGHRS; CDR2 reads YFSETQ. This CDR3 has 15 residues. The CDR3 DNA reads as TGCGCCAGCAGATGGACAACGGCAACTAATGAAAAACTGTTTTTT. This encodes CASRWTTATNEKLFF. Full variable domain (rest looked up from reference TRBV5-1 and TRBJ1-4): KAGVTQTPRYLIKTRGQQVTLSCSPISGHRSVSWYQQTPGQGLQFLFEYFSETQRNKGNFPGRFSGRQFSNSRSEMNVSTLELGDSALYLCASRWTTATNEKLFFGSGTQLSVL.

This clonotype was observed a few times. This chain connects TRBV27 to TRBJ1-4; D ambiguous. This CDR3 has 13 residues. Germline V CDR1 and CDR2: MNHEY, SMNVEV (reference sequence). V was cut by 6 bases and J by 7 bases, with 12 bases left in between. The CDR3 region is CASRFTWGEKLFF. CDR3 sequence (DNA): TGTGCCAGCAGGTTTACGTGGGGTGAAAAACTGTTTTTT.

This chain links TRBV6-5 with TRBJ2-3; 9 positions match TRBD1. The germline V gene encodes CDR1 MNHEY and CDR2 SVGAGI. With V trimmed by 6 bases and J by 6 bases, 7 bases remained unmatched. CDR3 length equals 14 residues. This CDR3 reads CASRPQGATDTQYF. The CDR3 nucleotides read TGTGCCAGCAGGCCACAGGGGGCTACGGATACGCAGTATTTT.

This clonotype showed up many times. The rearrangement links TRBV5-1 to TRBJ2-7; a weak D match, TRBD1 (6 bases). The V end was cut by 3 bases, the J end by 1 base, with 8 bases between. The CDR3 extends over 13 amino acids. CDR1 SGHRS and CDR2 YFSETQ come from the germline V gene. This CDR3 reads CASSSDSSYEQYV. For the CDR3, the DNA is TGCGCCAGCAGCTCGGACAGTTCCTACGAGCAGTACGTC.

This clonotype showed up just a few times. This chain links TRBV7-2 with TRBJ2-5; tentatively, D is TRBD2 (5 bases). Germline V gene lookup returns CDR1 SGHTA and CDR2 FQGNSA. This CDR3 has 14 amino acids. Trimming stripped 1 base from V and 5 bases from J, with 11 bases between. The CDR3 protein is CASSLDRGWETQYF. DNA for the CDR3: TGTGCCAGCAGCTTAGACCGAGGGTGGGAGACCCAGTACTTC.

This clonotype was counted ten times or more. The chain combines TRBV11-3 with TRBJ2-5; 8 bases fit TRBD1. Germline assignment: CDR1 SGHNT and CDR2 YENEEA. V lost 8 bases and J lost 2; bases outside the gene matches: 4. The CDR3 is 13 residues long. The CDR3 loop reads CASEQGVQETQYF. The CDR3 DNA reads TGTGCCAGCGAACAGGGGGTACAAGAGACCCAGTACTTC.

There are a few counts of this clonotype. This CDR3 is CAWSVGFQETQYF. The CDR3 DNA is TGTGCCTGGAGTGTAGGTTTTCAAGAGACCCAGTACTTC. The chain carries TRBV30 and TRBJ2-5; D remains unclear. The CDR3 is made up of 13 amino acids. CDR1 is GTSNPN and CDR2 is SVGIG in the germline V gene (reference sequence). The V and J ends lost 0 bases and 2 bases respectively, with 7 bases between them.

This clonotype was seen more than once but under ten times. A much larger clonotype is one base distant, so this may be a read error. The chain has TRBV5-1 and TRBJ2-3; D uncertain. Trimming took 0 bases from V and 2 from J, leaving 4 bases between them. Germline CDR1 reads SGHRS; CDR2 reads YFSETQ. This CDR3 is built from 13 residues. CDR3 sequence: CASSLGNTDTQYF. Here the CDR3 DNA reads TGCGCCAGCAGCTTGGGGAACACAGATACGCAGTATTTT.

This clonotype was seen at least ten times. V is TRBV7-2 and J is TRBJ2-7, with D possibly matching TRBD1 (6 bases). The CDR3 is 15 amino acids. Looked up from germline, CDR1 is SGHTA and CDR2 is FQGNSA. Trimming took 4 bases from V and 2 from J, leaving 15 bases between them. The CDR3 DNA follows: TGTGCCAGCAGCTCCCGCTCCAGGGGCCCCTACGAGCAGTACTTC. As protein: CASSSRSRGPYEQYF.

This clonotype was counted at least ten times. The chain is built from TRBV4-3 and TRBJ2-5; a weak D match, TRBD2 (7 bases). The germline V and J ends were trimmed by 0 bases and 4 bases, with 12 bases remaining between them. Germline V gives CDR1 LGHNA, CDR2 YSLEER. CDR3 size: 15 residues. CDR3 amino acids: CASSQDRGAGETQYF. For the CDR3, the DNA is TGCGCCAGCAGCCAAGATCGGGGGGCGGGAGAGACCCAGTACTTC.

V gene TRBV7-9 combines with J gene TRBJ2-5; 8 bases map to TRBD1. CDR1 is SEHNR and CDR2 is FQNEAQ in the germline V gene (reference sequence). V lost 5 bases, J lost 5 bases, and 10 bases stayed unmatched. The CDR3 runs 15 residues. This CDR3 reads CASSANQGAGETQYF. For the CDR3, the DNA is TGTGCCAGCAGCGCAAACCAGGGGGCAGGGGAGACCCAGTACTTC.

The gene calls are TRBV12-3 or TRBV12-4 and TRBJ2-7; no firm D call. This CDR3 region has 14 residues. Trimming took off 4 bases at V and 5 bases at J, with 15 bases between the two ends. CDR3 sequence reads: CASSSYNGDNEQYF. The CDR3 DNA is TGTGCCAGCAGTTCGTATAACGGAGATAACGAGCAGTACTTC.